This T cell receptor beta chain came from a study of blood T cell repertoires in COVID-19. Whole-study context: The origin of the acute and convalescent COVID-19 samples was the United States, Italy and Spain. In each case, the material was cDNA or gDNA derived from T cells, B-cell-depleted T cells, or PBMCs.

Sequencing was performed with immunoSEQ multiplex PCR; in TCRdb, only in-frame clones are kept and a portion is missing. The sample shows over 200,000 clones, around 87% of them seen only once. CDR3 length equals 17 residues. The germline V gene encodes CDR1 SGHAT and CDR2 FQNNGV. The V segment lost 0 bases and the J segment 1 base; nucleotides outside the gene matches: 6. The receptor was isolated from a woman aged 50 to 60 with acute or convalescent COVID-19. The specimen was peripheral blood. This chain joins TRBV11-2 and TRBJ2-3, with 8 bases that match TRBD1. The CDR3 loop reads CASSLDPGGWGTDTQYF. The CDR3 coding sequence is TGTGCCAGCAGCTTAGACCCAGGGGGCTGGGGCACAGATACGCAGTATTTT.